Given below is one T cell receptor (beta chain) in context. This entry is derived from a study of cytomegalovirus exposure and HLA in healthy donors. Germline-derived CDR1 and CDR2 are SGHTA and FQGNSA. V lost 5 bases to trimming and J lost 7 bases, with 12 bases between them. This CDR3 spans 13 amino acids. Primers included in the PCR were 60 Vbeta and 13 Jbeta primers. Clones were sequenced by immunoSEQ multiplex PCR, and TCRdb holds only the in-frame ones, with some missing. The data contain 60,000 to 75,000 clones, 72% of them singletons. The J gene is TRBJ1-5, the V gene TRBV7-2; the D gene is possibly TRBD1 (5 bases). This TCR was recovered from a woman between 40 and 50 years old in good health and CMV-seropositive. The material sequenced was PBMCs. The CDR3 nucleotides read TGTGCCAGCAGCCAACGGGGGGAACAGCCCCAGCATTTT. It is translated as CASSQRGEQPQHF.